The rows below give T cell receptor beta chains drawn from one sample of a study of OX40 agonist ivuxolimab in advanced cancers. Profiling relied on immunoSEQ multiplex PCR, and the TCRdb table lists in-frame clones only, not all of them. The sample holds about 78,000 clones, 85% to 95% seen once. Sample: CD4+ or CD8+ T cells sorted from blood, taken in a trial of the OX40 agonist ivuxolimab. These receptors were collected from an adult with an advanced solid tumor such as melanoma, head and neck, liver or kidney cancer. The CDR3 runs from the conserved cysteine through the conserved F or W. D genes are given only for firm matches. Clone size is stated in some rows and not others, as once, few, many or a class when expanded.

v_call	d_call	j_call	clone_size	cdr3_aa	cdr3_nt
TRBV2	-	TRBJ1-2	-	CASSEGRGYGYTF	TGTGCCAGCAGTGAAGGGAGAGGGTACGGCTACACCTTC
TRBV2	TRBD1	TRBJ1-5	-	CASSPGTEDQPQHF	TGTGCCAGCAGTCCCGGGACAGAAGATCAGCCCCAGCATTTT
TRBV5-5	-	TRBJ2-1	-	CASSFLVQASYNEQFF	TGTGCCAGCAGCTTCCTGGTCCAGGCCTCCTACAATGAGCAGTTCTTC
TRBV7-8	-	TRBJ1-5	few	CASSRREGQPQHF	TGTGCCAGCAGCCGTCGTGAGGGGCAGCCCCAGCATTTT
TRBV5-4	-	TRBJ2-5	once	CASSFGAASERETQYF	TGTGCCAGCAGCTTCGGGGCGGCTAGCGAGAGGGAGACCCAGTACTTC
TRBV4-1	-	TRBJ1-5	-	CASSQERGTGQPQHF	TGCGCCAGCAGCCAAGAACGGGGAACAGGTCAGCCCCAGCATTTT
TRBV14	TRBD1	TRBJ2-3	-	CASSGRQGTDTQYF	TGTGCCAGCAGCGGTAGACAGGGTACAGATACGCAGTATTTT
TRBV7-9	-	TRBJ1-1	-	CASSLVSGFGTEAFF	TGTGCCAGCAGCTTAGTATCAGGGTTTGGGACTGAAGCTTTCTTT
TRBV29-1	TRBD1	TRBJ1-1	-	CSARTGGMNTEAFF	TGCAGCGCCAGGACAGGAGGGATGAACACTGAAGCTTTCTTT
TRBV7-9	TRBD2	TRBJ2-1	-	CACGRVYNEQFF	TGTGCTTGCGGGAGGGTCTACAATGAGCAGTTCTTC
TRBV5-4	-	TRBJ2-1	-	CASSFSHRLEGEQFF	TGTGCCAGCAGCTTTTCACACAGGCTGGAAGGTGAGCAGTTCTTC
TRBV5-1	-	TRBJ2-3	-	CASSLEGVPAQYF	TGCGCCAGCAGCTTGGAAGGCGTCCCGGCGCAGTATTTT
TRBV7-2	-	TRBJ1-1	-	CASSLGTVNTEAFF	TGTGCCAGCAGCTTAGGGACAGTGAACACTGAAGCTTTCTTT
TRBV9	TRBD2	TRBJ2-2	-	CASSVVAGEAGELFF	TGTGCCAGCAGCGTAGTAGCGGGAGAGGCCGGGGAGCTGTTTTTT
TRBV7-2	TRBD1	TRBJ2-5	-	CASSLGTGLKTQYF	TGTGCCAGCAGCTTAGGGACAGGGCTGAAGACCCAGTACTTC
TRBV19	-	TRBJ2-7	-	CASSIDGAYEQYF	TGTGCCAGTAGTATAGATGGGGCCTACGAGCAGTACTTC
TRBV18	-	TRBJ2-7	once	CASSPPRSEQYF	TGTGCCAGCTCACCACCGAGGAGCGAGCAGTACTTC
TRBV6-5	TRBD1	TRBJ2-7	-	CASRAGDRGHEQYF	TGTGCCAGCAGAGCGGGGGACAGGGGCCACGAGCAGTACTTC
TRBV5-1	TRBD1	TRBJ1-4	-	CASSLGAGGRPGSGEKLFF	TGCGCCAGCAGCTTGGGGGCAGGGGGACGCCCTGGGTCCGGGGAAAAACTGTTTTTT
TRBV6-6	TRBD1	TRBJ2-7	-	CASSSQGAGSYEQYF	TGTGCCAGCAGCTCACAGGGGGCAGGCTCCTACGAGCAGTACTTC